The present TCR beta chain was sequenced within a study of cytomegalovirus exposure and HLA in healthy donors. The study ran its PCR with 60 Vbeta and 13 Jbeta primers. Authors' methods: There were about 88 million unique TCR beta chains by a later count, and about 11 million of them were shared. Generated by immunoSEQ multiplex PCR, the TCRdb table keeps only in-frame clones and is missing some. V, J and clone size are those of that table, while D and trimming were read from the DNA. This sample has about 200,000 clones, with 82% found just once. The CDR3 is 14 amino acids. CDR1 and CDR2 (germline): SNHLY, FYNNEI. V lost 5 bases to trimming and J lost 3 bases, with 11 bases between them. Comments on this clone: Its antigen is unknown.

General study results and limits: Later analysis associated a missense DCLRE1C variant with TCR beta V- and J-gene trimming. Relative to the roughly 690-donor mean, N-insertions were reportedly fewer in an Asian-associated ancestry cluster in a later analysis. As confirmed in vitro, a few CMV-associated chains were specific for CMV antigens.

V gene TRBV2 combines with J gene TRBJ1-5, with D hard to call. This TCR came from a boy aged 2 to 9 in good health and CMV-seronegative. Sequencing was carried out using PBMCs. The CDR3 nucleotides are TGTGCCAGCAGTACTACGGGATACAATCAGCCCCAGCATTTT. Protein: CASSTTGYNQPQHF.